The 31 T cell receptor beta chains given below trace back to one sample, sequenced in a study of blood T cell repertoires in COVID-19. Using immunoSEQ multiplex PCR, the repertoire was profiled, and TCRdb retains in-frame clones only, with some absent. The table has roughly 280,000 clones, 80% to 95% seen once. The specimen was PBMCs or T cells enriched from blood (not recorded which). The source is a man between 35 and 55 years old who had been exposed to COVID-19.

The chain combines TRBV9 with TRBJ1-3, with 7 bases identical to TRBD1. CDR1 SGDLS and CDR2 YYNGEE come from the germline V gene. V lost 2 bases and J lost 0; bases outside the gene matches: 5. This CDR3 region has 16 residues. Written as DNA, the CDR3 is TGTGCCAGCAGCGTCCGGGGGACAGCCTCTGGAAACACCATATATTTT. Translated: CASSVRGTASGNTIYF.

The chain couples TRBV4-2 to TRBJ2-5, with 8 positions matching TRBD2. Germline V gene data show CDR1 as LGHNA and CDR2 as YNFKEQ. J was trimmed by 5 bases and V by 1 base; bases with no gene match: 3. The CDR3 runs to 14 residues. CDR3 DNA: TGTGCCAGCAGCCAAGGTGTAGCGGGGGAGACCCAGTACTTC. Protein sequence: CASSQGVAGETQYF.

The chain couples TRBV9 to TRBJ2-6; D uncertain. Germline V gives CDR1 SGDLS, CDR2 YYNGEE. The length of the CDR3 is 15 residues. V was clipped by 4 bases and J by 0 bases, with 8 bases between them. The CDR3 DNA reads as TGTGCCAGCAGCTCACAACACTCTGGGGCCAACGTCCTGACTTTC. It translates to CASSSQHSGANVLTF.

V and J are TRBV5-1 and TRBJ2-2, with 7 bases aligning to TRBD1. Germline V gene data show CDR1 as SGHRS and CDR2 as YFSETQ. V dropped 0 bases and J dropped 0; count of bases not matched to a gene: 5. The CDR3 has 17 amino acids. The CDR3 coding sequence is TGCGCCAGCAGCTTGGTCCGGGACAGCGCGAACACCGGGGAGCTGTTTTTT. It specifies CASSLVRDSANTGELFF.

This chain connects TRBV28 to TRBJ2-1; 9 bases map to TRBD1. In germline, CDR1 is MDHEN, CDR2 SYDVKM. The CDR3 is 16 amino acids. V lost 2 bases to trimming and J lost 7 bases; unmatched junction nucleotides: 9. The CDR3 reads CASSLVGTGRANEQFF. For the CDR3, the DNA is TGTGCCAGCAGTTTAGTTGGGACAGGGCGGGCGAATGAGCAGTTCTTC. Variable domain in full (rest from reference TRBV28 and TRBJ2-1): DVKVTQSSRYLVKRTGEKVFLECVQDMDHENMFWYRQDPGLGLRLIYFSYDVKMKEKGDIPEGYSVSREKKERFSLILESASTNQTSMYLCASSLVGTGRANEQFFGPGTRLTVL.

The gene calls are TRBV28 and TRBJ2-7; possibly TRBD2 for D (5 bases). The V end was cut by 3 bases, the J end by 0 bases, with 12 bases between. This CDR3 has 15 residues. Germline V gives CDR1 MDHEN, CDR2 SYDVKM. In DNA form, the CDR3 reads TGTGCCAGCAGTTTCGCGGGCCATAGCTCCTACGAGCAGTACTTC. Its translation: CASSFAGHSSYEQYF.

The CDR3 nucleotides are TGTGCCAGCAGCCAAGGACTACAAAACACCGGGGAGCTGTTTTTT. Residues: CASSQGLQNTGELFF. J is TRBJ2-2 and V is TRBV3-1 (or the pseudogene TRBV3-2); D is possibly TRBD2 (5 bases). The CDR3 has 15 residues. V lost 1 base and J lost 2, with 8 bases in between. Germline CDR1 and CDR2: LGHDT and YNNKEL (reference sequence).

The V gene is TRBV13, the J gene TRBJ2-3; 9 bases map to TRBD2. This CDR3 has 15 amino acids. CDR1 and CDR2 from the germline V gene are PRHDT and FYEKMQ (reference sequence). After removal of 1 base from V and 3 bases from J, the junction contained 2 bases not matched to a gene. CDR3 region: CASSLASGMTDTQYF. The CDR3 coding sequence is TGTGCCAGCAGCTTAGCTAGCGGGATGACAGATACGCAGTATTTT.

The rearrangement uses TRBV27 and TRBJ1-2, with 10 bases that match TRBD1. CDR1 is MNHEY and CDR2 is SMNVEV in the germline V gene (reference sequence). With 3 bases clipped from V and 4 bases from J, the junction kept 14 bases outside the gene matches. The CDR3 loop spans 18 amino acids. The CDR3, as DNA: TGTGCCAGCAGTTTCCTTTCCAAGACAGGGGGCGGCGGCTATGGCTACACCTTC. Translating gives CASSFLSKTGGGGYGYTF.

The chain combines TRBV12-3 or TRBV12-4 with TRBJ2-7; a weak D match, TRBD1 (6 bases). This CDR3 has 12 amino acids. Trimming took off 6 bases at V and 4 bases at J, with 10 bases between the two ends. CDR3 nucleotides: TGTGCCAGCAGAGGAACAGGGTACGAGCAGTACTTC. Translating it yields CASRGTGYEQYF.

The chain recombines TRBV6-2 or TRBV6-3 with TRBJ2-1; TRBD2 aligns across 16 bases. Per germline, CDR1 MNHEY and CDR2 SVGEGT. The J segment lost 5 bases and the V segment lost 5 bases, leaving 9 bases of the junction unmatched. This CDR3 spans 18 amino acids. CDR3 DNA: TGTGCCAGCAGTGACCCGGGACTAGCGGGAGGGCTAGACAATGAGCAGTTCTTC. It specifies CASSDPGLAGGLDNEQFF.

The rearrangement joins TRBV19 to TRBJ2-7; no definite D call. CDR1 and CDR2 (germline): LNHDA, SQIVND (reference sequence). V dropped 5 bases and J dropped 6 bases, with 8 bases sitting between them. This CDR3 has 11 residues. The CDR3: CASSGTSEQYF. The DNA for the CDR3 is TGTGCCAGTAGTGGTACATCCGAGCAGTACTTC.

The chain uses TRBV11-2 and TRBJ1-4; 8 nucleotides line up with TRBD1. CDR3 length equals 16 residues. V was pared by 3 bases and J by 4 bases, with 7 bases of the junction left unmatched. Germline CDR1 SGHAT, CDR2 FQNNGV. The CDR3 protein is CASSLGRGLDNEKLFF. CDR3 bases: TGTGCCAGCAGCTTGGGCAGGGGGCTAGATAATGAAAAACTGTTTTTT.

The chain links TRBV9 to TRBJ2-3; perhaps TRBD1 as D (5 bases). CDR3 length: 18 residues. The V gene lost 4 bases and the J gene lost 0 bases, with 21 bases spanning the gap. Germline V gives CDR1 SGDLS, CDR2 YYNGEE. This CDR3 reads CASSSPLVTATSTDTQYF. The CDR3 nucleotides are TGTGCCAGCAGCTCTCCCCTTGTGACAGCGACTAGCACAGATACGCAGTATTTT.

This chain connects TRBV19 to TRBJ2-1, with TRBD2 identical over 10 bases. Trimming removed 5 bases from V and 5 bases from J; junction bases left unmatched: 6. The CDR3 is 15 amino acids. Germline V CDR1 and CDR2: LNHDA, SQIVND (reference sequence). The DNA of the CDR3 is TGTGCCAGTAGTTCGACTAGCGGGTGGGACAATGAGCAGTTCTTC. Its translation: CASSSTSGWDNEQFF.

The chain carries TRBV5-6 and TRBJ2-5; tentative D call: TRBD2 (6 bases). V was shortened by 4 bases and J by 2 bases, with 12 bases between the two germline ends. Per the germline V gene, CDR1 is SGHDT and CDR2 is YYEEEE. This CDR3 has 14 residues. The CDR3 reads CASSPGTWQETQYF. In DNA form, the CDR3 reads TGTGCCAGCAGCCCAGGGACTTGGCAAGAGACCCAGTACTTC.

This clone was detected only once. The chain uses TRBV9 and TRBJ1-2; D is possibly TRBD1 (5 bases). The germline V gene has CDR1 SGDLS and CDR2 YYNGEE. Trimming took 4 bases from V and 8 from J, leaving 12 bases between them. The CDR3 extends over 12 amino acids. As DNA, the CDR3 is TGTGCCAGCAGCCTCGGGGGAACCGGCTACACCTTC. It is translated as CASSLGGTGYTF.

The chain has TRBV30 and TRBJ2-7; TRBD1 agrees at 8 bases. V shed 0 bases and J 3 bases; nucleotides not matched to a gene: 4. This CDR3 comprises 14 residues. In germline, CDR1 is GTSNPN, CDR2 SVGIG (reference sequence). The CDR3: CAWSVLDRGYEQYF. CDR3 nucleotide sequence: TGTGCCTGGAGTGTTTTAGACAGGGGCTACGAGCAGTACTTC. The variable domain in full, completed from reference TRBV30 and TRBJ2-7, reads SQTIHQWPATLVQPVGSPLSLECTVEGTSNPNLYWYRQAAGRGLQLLFYSVGIGQISSEVPQNLSASRPQDRQFILSSKKLLLSDSGFYLCAWSVLDRGYEQYFGPGTRLTVT.

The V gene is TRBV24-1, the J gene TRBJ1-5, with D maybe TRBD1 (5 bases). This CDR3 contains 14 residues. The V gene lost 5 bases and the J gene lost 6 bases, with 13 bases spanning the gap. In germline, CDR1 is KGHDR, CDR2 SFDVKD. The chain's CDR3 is CATSGDSVRQPQHF. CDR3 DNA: TGTGCCACCAGTGGGGACTCGGTTCGTCAGCCCCAGCATTTT.

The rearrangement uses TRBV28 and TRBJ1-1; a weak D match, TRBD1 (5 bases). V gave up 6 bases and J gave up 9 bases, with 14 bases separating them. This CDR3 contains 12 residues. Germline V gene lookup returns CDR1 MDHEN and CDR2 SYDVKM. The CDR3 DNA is TGTGCCAGCAGACGACAGTCCTCCAAAGCTTTCTTT. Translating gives CASRRQSSKAFF.

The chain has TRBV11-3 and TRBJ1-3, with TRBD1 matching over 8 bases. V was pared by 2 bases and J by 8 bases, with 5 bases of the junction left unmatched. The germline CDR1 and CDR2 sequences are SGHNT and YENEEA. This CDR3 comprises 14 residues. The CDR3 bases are TGTGCCAGCAGCTTACGACAGGGGTTTGACACCATATATTTT. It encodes CASSLRQGFDTIYF.

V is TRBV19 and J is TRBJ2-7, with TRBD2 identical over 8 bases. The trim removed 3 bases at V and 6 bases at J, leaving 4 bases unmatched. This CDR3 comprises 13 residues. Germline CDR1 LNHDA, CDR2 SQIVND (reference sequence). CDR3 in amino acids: CASSIRLASEQYF. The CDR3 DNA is TGTGCCAGTAGTATTCGACTAGCGAGCGAGCAGTACTTC.

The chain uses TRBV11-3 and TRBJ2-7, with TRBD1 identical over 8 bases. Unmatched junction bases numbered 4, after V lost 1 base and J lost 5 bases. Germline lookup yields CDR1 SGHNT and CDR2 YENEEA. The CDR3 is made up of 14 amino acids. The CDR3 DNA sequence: TGTGCCAGCAGCTTAGGCAGGGGGCTGAACGAGCAGTACTTC. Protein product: CASSLGRGLNEQYF.

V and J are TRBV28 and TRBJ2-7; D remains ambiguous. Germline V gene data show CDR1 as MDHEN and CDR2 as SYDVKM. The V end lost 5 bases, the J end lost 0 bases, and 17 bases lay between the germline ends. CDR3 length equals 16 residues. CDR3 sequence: CASSAKEFSSSYEQYF. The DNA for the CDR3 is TGTGCCAGCAGTGCCAAGGAGTTCTCAAGCTCCTACGAGCAGTACTTC.

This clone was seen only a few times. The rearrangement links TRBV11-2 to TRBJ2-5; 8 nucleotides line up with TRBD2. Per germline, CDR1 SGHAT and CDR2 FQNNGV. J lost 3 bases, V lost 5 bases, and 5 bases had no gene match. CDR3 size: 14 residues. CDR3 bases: TGTGCCAGCAGCGCGGGACTAGAGAAAGAGACCCAGTACTTC. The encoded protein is CASSAGLEKETQYF.

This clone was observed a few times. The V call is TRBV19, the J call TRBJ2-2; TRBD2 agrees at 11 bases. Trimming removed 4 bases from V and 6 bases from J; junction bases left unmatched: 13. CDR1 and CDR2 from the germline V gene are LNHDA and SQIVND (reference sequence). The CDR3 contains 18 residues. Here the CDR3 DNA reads TGTGCCAGTAGTAAAAGACTGCTAGCGGGAGGTGGGTCCGGGGAGCTGTTTTTT. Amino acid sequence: CASSKRLLAGGGSGELFF.

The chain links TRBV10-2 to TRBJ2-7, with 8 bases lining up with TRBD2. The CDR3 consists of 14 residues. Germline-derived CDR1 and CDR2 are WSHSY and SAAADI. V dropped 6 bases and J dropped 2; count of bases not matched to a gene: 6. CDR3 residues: CASRVTGGTYEQYF. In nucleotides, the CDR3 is TGCGCCAGCAGGGTAACGGGAGGGACCTACGAGCAGTACTTC.

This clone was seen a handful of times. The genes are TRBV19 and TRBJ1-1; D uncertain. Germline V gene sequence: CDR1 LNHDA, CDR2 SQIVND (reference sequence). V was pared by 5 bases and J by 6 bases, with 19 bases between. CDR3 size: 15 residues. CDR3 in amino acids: CASSPPILTQSEAFF. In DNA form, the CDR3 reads TGTGCCAGTAGTCCGCCCATCCTGACACAGTCTGAAGCTTTCTTT. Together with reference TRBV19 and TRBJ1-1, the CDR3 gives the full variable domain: DGGITQSPKYLFRKEGQNVTLSCEQNLNHDAMYWYRQDPGQGLRLIYYSQIVNDFQKGDIAEGYSVSREKKESFPLTVTSAQKNPTAFYLCASSPPILTQSEAFFGQGTRLTVV.

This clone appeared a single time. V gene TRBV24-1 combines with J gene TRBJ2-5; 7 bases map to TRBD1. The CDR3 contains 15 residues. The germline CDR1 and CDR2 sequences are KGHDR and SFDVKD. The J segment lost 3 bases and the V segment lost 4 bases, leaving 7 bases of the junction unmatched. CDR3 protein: CATSDPDRTKETQYF. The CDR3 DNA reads TGTGCCACCAGTGACCCGGACAGGACGAAAGAGACCCAGTACTTC.

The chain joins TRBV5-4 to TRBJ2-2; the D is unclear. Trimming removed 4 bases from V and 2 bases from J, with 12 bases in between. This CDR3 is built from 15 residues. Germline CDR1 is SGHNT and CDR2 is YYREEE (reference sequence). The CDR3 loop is CASSPASKNTGELFF. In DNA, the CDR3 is TGTGCCAGCAGCCCAGCGAGCAAAAACACCGGGGAGCTGTTTTTT.

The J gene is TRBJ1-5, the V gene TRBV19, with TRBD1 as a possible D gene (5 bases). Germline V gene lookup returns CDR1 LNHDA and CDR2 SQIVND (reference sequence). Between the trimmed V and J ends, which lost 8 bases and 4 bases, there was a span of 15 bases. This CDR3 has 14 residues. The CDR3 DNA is TGTGCCAGTCGGGACTGGGCGGTTAATCAGCCCCAGCATTTT. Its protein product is CASRDWAVNQPQHF.